This record concerns one T cell receptor (beta chain) sequence. The table came from immunoSEQ multiplex PCR; TCRdb's copy has only in-frame clones and leaves some out. The table lists roughly 56,000 clones, roughly 84% of them singletons. Time point: pretreatment peripheral blood. The data were taken from a study of PD-L1 blockade in urothelial cancer. The wider study: A median approximately 140,000 T cells were found in blood samples.

V was pared by 6 bases and J by 2 bases, with 14 bases of the junction left unmatched. Germline assignment: CDR1 LGHNT and CDR2 FRNRAP. CDR3 length: 17 amino acids. Sequenced here: PBMCs, sampled around atezolizumab (anti-PD-L1) treatment. This sequence originates from a man aged 55 to 70 with urothelial cancer. J is TRBJ2-7 and V is TRBV12-5, with 9 bases lining up with TRBD1. The CDR3 region is CASGPQTGGGFPYEQYF. The DNA of the CDR3 is TGTGCTAGTGGACCACAAACAGGGGGCGGATTTCCCTACGAGCAGTACTTC. Full variable domain (missing parts from reference TRBV12-5 and TRBJ2-7): DARVTQTPRHKVTEMGQEVTMRCQPILGHNTVFWYRQTMMQGLELLAYFRNRAPLDDSGMPKDRFSAEMPDATLATLKIQPSEPRDSAVYFCASGPQTGGGFPYEQYFGPGTRLTVT.